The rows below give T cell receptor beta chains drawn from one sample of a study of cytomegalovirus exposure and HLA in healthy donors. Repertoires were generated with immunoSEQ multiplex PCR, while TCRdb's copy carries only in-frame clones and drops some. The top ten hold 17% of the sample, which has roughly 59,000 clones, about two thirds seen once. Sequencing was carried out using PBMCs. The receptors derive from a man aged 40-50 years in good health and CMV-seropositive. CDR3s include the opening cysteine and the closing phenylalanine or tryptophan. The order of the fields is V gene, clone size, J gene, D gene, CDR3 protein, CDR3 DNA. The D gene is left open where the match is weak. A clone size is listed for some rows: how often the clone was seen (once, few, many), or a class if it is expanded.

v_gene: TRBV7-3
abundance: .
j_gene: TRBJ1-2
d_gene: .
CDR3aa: CASSLSGSEGYTF
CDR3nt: TGTGCCAGCAGCTTATCCGGGTCCGAGGGCTACACCTTC

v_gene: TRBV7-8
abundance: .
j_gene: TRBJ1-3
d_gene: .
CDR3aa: CASRLVGAGASGNTIYF
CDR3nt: TGTGCCAGCAGACTAGTGGGGGCAGGGGCGAGTGGAAACACCATATATTTT

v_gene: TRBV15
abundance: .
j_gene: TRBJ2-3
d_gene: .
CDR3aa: CATNQQQGRTDTQYF
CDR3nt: TGTGCCACCAACCAACAACAGGGGAGGACAGATACGCAGTATTTT

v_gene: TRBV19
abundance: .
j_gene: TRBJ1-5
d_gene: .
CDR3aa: CASSTNRVSNQPQHF
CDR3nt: TGTGCCAGTAGTACCAACAGGGTAAGCAATCAGCCCCAGCATTTT

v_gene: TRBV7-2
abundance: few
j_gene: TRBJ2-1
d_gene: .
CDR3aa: CASSLEPLQGHEQFF
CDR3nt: TGTGCCAGCAGCTTAGAGCCTCTTCAGGGCCATGAGCAGTTCTTC

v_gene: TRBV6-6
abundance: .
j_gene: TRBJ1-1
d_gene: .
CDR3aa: CASKLNTEAFF
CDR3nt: TGTGCCAGCAAACTAAACACTGAAGCTTTCTTT

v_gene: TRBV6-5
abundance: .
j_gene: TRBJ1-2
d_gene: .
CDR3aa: CASTQDSTLGGYTF
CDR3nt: TGTGCCAGCACGCAGGACAGTACCCTGGGGGGCTACACCTTC

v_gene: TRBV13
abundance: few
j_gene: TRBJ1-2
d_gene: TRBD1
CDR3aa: CASSLGQNYGYTF
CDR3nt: TGTGCCAGCAGCTTGGGACAGAACTATGGCTACACCTTC

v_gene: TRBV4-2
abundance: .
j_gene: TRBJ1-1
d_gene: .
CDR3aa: CASSQDGGRANTEAFF
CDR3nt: TGTGCCAGCAGCCAAGATGGAGGTAGGGCGAACACTGAAGCTTTCTTT

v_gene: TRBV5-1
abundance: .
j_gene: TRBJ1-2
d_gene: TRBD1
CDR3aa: CASRPKGQGYGYTF
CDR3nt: TGCGCCAGCAGGCCTAAGGGACAGGGATATGGCTACACCTTC

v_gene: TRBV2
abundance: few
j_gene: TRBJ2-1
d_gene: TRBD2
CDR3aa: CASSDLASGGALNEQFF
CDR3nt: TGTGCCAGCAGTGATTTGGCTAGCGGGGGGGCCTTGAATGAGCAGTTCTTC

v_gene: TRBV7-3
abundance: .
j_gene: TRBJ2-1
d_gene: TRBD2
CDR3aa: CASSLTSGRKNEQFF
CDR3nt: TGTGCCAGCAGCTTGACTAGCGGGAGAAAGAATGAGCAGTTCTTC

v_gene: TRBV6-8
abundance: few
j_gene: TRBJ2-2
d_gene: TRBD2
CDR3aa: CASSVGLEGTGELFF
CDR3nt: TGTGCCAGCAGTGTGGGACTAGAGGGGACCGGGGAGCTGTTTTTT

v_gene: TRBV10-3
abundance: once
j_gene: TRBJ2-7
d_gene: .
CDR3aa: CASSGKSYEQYF
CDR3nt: TGTGCCAGCTCCGGTAAATCCTACGAGCAGTACTTC

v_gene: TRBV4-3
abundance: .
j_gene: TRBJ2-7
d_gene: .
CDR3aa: CASSQEWANEQYF
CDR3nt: TGCGCCAGCAGCCAAGAATGGGCGAACGAGCAGTACTTC

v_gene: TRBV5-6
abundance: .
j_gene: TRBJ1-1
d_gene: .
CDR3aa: CASHKFYRNTEAFF
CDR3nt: TGTGCCAGCCATAAATTCTATAGGAACACTGAAGCTTTCTTT

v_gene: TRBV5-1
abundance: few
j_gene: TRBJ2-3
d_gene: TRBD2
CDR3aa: CASSLPGLAVLTDTQYF
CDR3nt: TGCGCCAGCAGCTTACCGGGACTAGCAGTCCTCACAGATACGCAGTATTTT

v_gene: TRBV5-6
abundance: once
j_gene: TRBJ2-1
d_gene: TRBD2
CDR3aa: CASSLGSAGVYNEQFF
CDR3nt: TGTGCCAGCAGCTTGGGCTCCGCGGGAGTTTACAATGAGCAGTTCTTC

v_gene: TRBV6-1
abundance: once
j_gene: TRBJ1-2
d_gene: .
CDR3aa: CASSEYSNYGYTF
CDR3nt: TGTGCCAGCAGCGAGTATTCAAACTATGGCTACACCTTC

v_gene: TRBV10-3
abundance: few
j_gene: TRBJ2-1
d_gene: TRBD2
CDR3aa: CATSPLAENNEQFF
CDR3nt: TGTGCCACCTCCCCACTAGCGGAAAACAATGAGCAGTTCTTC

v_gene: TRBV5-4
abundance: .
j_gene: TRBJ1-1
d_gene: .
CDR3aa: CASSSDRSGRTEAFF
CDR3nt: TGTGCCAGCAGCTCCGACAGGTCCGGGCGCACTGAAGCTTTCTTT

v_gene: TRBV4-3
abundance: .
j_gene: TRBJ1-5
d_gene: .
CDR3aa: CASSQVVQQPQHF
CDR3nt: TGCGCCAGCAGCCAAGTGGTACAACAGCCCCAACATTTT

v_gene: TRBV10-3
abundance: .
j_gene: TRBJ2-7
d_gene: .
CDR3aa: CASSYSSTSSYEQYF
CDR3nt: TGTGCCAGCAGTTACTCCTCGACAAGCTCCTACGAGCAGTACTTC

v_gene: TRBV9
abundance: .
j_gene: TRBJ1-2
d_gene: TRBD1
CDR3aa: CASSATGTETPVYGYTF
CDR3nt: TGTGCCAGCAGCGCAACCGGGACAGAGACCCCCGTCTATGGCTACACCTTC

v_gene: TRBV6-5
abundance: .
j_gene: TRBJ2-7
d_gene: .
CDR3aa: CASSTGREQYF
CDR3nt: TGTGCCAGCAGTACAGGGCGCGAGCAGTACTTC

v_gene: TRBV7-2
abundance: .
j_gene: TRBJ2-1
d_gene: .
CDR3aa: CASSYAAYNEQFF
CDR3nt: TGTGCCAGCAGCTACGCGGCGTACAATGAGCAGTTCTTC

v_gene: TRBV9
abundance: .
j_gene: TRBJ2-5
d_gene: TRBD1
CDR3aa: CASSVGGTGARETQYF
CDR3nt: TGTGCCAGCAGCGTAGGAGGAACAGGGGCAAGAGAGACCCAGTACTTC

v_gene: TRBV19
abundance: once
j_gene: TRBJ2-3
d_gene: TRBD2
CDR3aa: CASSSGRARDTQYF
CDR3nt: TGTGCCAGTAGTAGCGGGAGGGCCAGGGATACGCAGTATTTT

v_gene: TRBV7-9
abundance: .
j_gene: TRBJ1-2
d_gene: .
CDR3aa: CASSLGDSKDYGYTF
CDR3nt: TGTGCCAGCAGCTTAGGTGACAGTAAGGACTATGGCTACACCTTC

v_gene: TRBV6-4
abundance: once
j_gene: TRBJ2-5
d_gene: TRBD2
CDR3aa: CASLTSGEETQYF
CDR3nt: TGTGCCAGCTTGACTAGCGGGGAAGAGACCCAGTACTTC

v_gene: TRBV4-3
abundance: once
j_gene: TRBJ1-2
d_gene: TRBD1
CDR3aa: CASSQDFQTGLYGYTF
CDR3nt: TGCGCCAGCAGCCAGGACTTCCAGACAGGGCTCTACGGCTACACCTTC

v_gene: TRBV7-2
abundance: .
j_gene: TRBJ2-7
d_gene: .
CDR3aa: CASSLLSEQYF
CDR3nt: TGTGCCAGCAGCCTTCTCTCCGAGCAGTACTTC